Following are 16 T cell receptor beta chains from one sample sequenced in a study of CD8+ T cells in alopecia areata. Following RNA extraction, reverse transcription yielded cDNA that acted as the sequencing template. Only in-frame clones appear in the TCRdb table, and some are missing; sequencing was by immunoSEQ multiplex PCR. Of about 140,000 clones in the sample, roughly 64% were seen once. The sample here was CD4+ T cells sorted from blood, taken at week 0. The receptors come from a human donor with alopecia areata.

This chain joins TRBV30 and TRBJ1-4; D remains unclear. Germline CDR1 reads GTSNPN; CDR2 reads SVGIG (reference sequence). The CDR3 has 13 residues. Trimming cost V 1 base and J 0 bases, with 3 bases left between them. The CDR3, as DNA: TGTGCCTGGAGTGGGTCAACTAATGAAAAACTGTTTTTT. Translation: CAWSGSTNEKLFF.

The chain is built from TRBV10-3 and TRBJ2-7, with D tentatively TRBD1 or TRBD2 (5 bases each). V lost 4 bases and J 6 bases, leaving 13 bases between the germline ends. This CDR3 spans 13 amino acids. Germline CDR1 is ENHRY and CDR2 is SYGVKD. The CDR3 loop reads CAISGGTALEQYF. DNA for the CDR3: TGTGCCATCAGTGGGGGGACGGCCCTCGAGCAGTACTTC.

The CDR3 region has the DNA TGTGCCAGCAGTGGGTCTGACAGGTTCTATGGCTACACCTTC. The encoded protein is CASSGSDRFYGYTF. J is TRBJ1-2 and V is TRBV25-1, with D possibly being TRBD1 (6 bases). This CDR3 has 14 residues. V was trimmed by 4 bases and J by 4 bases, leaving 13 bases between them. Germline V gene data show CDR1 as MGHDK and CDR2 as SYGVNS.

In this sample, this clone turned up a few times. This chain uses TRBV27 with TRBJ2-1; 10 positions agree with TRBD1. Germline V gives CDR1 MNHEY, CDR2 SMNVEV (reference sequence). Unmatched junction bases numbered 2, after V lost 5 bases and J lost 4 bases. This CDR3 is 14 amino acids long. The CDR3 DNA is TGTGCCAGCAGTGGGGACAGGGGATACAATGAGCAGTTCTTC. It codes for CASSGDRGYNEQFF.

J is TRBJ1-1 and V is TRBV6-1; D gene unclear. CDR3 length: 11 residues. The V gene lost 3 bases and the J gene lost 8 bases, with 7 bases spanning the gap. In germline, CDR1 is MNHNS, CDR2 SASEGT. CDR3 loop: CASSDTTEAFF. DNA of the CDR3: TGTGCCAGCAGTGACACGACCGAAGCTTTCTTT.

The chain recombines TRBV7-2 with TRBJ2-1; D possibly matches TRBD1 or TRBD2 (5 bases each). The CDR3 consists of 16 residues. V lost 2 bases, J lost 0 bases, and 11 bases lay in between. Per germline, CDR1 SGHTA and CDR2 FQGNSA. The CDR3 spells CASSLRRGGSYNEQFF. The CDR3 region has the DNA TGTGCCAGCAGCTTACGTCGGGGCGGCTCCTACAATGAGCAGTTCTTC.

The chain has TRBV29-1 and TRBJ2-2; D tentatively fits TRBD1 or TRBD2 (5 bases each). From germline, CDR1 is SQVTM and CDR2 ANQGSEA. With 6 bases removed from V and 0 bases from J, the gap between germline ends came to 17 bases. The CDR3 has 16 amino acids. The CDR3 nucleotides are TGCAGCGTCCGATCACCCCGGGGCGCGAACACCGGGGAGCTGTTTTTT. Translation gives CSVRSPRGANTGELFF.

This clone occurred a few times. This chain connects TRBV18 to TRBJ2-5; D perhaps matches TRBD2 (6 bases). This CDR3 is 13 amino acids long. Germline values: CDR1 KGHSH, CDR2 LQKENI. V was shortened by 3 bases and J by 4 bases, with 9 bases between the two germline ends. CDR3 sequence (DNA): TGTGCCAGCTCACCGGGACTGAGAGAGACCCAGTACTTC. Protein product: CASSPGLRETQYF.

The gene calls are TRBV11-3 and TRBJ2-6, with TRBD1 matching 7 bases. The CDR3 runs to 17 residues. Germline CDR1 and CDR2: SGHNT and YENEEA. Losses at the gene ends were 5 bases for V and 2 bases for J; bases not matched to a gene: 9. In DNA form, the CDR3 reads TGTGCCAGCAGCCCCCGGGACAGCCTCCCTGGGGCCAACGTCCTGACTTTC. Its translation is CASSPRDSLPGANVLTF.

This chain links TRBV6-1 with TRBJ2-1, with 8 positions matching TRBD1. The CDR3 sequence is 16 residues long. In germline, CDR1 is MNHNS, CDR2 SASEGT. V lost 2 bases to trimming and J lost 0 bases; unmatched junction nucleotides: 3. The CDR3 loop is CASSELGQGSYNEQFF. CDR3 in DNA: TGTGCCAGCAGTGAACTTGGACAGGGCTCCTACAATGAGCAGTTCTTC.

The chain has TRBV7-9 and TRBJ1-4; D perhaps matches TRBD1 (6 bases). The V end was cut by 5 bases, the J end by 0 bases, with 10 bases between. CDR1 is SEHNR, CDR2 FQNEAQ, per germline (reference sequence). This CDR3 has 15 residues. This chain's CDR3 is CASSPGVATNEKLFF. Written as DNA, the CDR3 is TGTGCCAGCAGCCCAGGGGTGGCAACTAATGAAAAACTGTTTTTT.

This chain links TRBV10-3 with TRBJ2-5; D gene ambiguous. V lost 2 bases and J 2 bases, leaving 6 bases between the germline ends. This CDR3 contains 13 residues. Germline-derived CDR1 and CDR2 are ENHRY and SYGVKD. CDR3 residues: CAISEKSQETQYF. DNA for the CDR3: TGTGCCATCAGTGAGAAGTCTCAAGAGACCCAGTACTTC.

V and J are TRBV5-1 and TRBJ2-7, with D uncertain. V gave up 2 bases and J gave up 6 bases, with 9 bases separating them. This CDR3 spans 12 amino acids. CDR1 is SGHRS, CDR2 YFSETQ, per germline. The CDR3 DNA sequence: TGCGCCAGCAGCTTACCTTCATCCGAGCAGTACTTC. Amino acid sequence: CASSLPSSEQYF.

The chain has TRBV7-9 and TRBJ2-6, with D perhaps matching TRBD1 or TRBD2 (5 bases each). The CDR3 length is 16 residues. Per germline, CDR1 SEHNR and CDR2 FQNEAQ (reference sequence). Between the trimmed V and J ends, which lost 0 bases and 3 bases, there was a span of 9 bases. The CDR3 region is CASSLALGDGANVLTF. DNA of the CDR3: TGTGCCAGCAGCTTAGCTTTGGGGGATGGGGCCAACGTCCTGACTTTC.

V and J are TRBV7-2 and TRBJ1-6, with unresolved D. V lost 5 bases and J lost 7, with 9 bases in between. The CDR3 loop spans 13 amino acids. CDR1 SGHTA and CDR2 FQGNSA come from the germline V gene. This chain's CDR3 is CASSRVGNSPLHF. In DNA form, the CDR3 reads TGTGCCAGCAGCAGGGTTGGCAATTCACCCCTCCACTTT.

The chain's CDR3 is CASRVSGRDNSPLHF. CDR3 coding DNA: TGTGCCAGCAGGGTCTCGGGACGGGATAATTCACCCCTCCACTTT. V and J are TRBV2 and TRBJ1-6; tentatively, D is TRBD1 (5 bases). CDR3 length: 15 amino acids. The V end was cut by 6 bases, the J end by 5 bases, with 14 bases between. Germline lookup yields CDR1 SNHLY and CDR2 FYNNEI. Combining the CDR3 with reference TRBV2 and TRBJ1-6 gives the whole variable domain EPEVTQTPSHQVTQMGQEVILRCVPISNHLYFYWYRQILGQKVEFLVSFYNNEISEKSEIFDDQFSVERPDGSNFTLKIRSTKLEDSAMYFCASRVSGRDNSPLHFGNGTRLTVT.